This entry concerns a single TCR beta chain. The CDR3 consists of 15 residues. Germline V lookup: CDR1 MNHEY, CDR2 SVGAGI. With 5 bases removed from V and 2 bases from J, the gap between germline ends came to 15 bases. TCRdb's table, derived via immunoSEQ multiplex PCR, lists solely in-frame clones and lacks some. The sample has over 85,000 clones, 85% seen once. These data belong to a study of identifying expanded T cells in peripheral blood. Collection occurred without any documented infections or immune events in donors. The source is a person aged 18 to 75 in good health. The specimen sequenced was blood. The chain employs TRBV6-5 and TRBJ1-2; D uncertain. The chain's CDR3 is CASSKTLTGNYGYTF. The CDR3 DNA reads TGTGCCAGCAGTAAAACCTTGACGGGAAACTATGGCTACACCTTC.